Given below is one T cell receptor (beta chain) in context. This sample stems from a study of cytomegalovirus exposure and HLA in healthy donors. The CDR3 is 12 residues long. V shed 5 bases and J 16 bases; nucleotides not matched to a gene: 11. Per the germline V gene, CDR1 is SNHLY and CDR2 is FYNNEI. The PCR was carried out with 60 Vbeta primers and 13 Jbeta primers. TCRdb's table, derived via immunoSEQ multiplex PCR, lists solely in-frame clones and lacks some. In the table there are about 200,000 clones, approximately 79% of which are singletons. The receptor was derived from a man aged 50 to 59 in good health and CMV-seronegative. The genes are TRBV2 and TRBJ2-1; 7 bases are shared with TRBD1. The sequenced sample consisted of PBMCs. The CDR3 region is CASSPGTAVPFF. The DNA of the CDR3 is TGTGCCAGCAGTCCCGGGACAGCAGTTCCCTTCTTC.